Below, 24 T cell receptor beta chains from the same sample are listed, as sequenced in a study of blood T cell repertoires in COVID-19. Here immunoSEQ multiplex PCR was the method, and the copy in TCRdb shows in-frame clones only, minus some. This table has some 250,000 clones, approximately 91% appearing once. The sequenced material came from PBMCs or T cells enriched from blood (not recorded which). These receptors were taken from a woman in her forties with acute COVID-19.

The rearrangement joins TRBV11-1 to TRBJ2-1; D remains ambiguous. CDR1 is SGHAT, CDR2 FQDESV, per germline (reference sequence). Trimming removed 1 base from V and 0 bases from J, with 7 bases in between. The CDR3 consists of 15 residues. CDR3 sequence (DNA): TGTGCCAGCAGCTTAGATCCAGACTCCTACAATGAGCAGTTCTTC. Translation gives CASSLDPDSYNEQFF.

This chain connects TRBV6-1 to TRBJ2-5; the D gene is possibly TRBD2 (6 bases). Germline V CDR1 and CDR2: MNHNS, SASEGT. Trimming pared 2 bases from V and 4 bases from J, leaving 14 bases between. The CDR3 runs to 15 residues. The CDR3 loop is CASSEIPTGGETQYF. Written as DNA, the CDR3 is TGTGCCAGCAGTGAAATCCCTACCGGGGGAGAGACCCAGTACTTC.

DNA for the CDR3: TGTGCTAGTGGTTTGAGTCTAGCGGGAGACGAGCAGTACTTC. This translates into CASGLSLAGDEQYF. The V and J genes are TRBV12-5 and TRBJ2-7; 10 nucleotides line up with TRBD2. V lost 2 bases to trimming and J lost 5 bases; unmatched junction nucleotides: 3. The CDR3 is 14 amino acids. Germline V gene lookup returns CDR1 LGHNT and CDR2 FRNRAP.

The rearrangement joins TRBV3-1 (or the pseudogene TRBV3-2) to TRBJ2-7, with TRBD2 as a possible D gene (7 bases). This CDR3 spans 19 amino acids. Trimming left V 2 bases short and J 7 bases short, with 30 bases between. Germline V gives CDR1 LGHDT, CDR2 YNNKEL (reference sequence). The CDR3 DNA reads TGTGCCAGCAGCCAAAGGGGGGGCGGTAGGAATCCAAATCGGGATGAGCAGTACTTC. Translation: CASSQRGGGRNPNRDEQYF.

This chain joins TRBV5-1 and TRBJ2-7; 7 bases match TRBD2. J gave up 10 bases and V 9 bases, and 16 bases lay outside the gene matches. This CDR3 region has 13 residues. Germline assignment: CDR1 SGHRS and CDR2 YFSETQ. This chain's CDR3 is CATCFGAGDIQYF. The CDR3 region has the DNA TGCGCCACCTGCTTCGGGGCGGGGGATATACAGTACTTC.

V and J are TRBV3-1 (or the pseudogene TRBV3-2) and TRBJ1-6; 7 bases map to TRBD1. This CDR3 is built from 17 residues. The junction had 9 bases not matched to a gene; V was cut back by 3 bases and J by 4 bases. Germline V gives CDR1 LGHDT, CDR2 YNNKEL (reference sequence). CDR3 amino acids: CASSQRQGNGYNSPLHF. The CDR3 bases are TGTGCCAGCAGCCAGAGACAGGGAAATGGATATAATTCACCCCTCCACTTT.

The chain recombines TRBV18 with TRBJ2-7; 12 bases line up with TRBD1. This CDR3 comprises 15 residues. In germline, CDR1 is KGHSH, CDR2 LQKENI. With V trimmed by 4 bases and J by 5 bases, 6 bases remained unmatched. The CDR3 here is CASSQGQGAMDEQYF. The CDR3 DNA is TGTGCCAGCTCACAGGGACAGGGGGCCATGGACGAGCAGTACTTC.

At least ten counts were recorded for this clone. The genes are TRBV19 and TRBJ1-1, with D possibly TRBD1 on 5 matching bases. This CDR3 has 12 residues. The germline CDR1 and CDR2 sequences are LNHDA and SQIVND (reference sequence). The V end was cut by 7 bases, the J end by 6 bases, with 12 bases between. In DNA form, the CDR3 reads TGTGCCAGTATCTGGGGGGACGCTGAAGCTTTCTTT. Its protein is CASIWGDAEAFF.

CDR3 sequence reads: CASSPEDRADEQFF. As DNA, the CDR3 is TGTGCCAGCTCACCAGAAGACAGGGCCGATGAGCAGTTCTTC. The chain carries TRBV18 and TRBJ2-1; 7 bases line up with TRBD1. There are 14 residues in the CDR3. The germline gives CDR1 KGHSH, CDR2 LQKENI. J gave up 8 bases and V 2 bases, and 6 bases lay outside the gene matches.

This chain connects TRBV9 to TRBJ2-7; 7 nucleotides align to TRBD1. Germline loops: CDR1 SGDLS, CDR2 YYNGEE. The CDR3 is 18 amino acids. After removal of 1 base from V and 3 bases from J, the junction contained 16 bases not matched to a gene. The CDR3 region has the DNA TGTGCCAGCAGCGTACCCCGGACAGGCCGTCATAGGTACTACGAGCAGTACTTC. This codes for CASSVPRTGRHRYYEQYF.

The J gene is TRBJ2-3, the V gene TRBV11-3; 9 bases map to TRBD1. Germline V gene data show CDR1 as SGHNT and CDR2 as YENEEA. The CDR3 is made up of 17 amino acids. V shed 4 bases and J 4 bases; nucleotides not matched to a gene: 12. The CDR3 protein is CASSSAGTGILSDTQYF. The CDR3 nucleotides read TGTGCCAGCAGCTCCGCCGGGACAGGGATCTTGTCAGATACGCAGTATTTT.

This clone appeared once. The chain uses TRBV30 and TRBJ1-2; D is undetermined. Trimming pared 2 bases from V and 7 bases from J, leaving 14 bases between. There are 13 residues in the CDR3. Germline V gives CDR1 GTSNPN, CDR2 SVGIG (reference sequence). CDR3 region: CAWSSYRYFGYTF. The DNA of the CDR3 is TGTGCCTGGAGTTCTTATCGGTATTTTGGCTACACCTTC. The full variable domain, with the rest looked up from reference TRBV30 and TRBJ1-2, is SQTIHQWPATLVQPVGSPLSLECTVEGTSNPNLYWYRQAAGRGLQLLFYSVGIGQISSEVPQNLSASRPQDRQFILSSKKLLLSDSGFYLCAWSSYRYFGYTFGSGTRLTVV.

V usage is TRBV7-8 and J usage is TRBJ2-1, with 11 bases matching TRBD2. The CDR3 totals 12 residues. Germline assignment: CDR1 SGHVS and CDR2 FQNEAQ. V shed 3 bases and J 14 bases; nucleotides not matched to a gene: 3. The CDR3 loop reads CASSLASGGKFF. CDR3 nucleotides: TGTGCCAGCAGCTTGGCTAGCGGGGGGAAGTTCTTC.

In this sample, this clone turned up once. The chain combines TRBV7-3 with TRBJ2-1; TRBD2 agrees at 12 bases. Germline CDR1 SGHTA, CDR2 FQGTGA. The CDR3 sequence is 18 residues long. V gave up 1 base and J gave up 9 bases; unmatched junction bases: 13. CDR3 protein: CASSLKFPASGGAPEQFF. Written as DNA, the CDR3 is TGTGCCAGCAGCTTAAAGTTCCCGGCTAGCGGGGGGGCCCCTGAGCAGTTCTTC.

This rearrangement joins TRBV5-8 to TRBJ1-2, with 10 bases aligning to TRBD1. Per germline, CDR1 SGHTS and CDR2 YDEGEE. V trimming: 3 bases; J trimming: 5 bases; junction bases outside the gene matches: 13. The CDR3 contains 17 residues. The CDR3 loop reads CASSSRTTGGYVYGYTF. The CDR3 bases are TGTGCCAGCAGCTCCCGCACGACAGGGGGCTATGTTTATGGCTACACCTTC.

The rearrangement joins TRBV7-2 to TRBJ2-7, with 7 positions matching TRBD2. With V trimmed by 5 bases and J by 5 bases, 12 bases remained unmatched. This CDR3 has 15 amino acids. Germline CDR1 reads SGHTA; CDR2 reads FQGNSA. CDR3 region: CASSPFRGSLDEQYF. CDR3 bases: TGTGCCAGCAGCCCTTTTCGCGGGAGTCTCGACGAGCAGTACTTC.

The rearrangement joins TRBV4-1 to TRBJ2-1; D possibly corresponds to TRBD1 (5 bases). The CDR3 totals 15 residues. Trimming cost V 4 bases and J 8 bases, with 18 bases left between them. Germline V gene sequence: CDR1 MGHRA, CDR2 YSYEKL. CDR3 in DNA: TGCGCCAGCAGCCGTTTAGCCCACACAGGAGATGAGCAGTTCTTC. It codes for CASSRLAHTGDEQFF.

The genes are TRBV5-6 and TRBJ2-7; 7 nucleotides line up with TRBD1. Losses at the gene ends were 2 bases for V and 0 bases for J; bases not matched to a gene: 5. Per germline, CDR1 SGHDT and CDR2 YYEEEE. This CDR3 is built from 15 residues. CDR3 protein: CASSFGRGSSYEQYF. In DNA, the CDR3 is TGTGCCAGCAGCTTCGGCAGGGGGTCCTCCTACGAGCAGTACTTC.

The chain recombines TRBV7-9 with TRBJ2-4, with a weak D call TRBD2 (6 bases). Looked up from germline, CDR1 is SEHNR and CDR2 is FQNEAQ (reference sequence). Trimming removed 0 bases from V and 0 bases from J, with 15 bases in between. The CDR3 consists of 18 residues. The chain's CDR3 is CASSLAISRDLAKNIQYF. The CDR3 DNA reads TGTGCCAGCAGCTTAGCGATCTCCCGGGACTTAGCCAAAAACATTCAGTACTTC.

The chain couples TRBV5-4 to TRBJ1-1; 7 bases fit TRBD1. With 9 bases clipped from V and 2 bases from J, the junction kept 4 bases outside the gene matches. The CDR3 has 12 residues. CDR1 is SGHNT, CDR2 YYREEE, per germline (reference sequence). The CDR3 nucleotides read TGTGCCACTCGGACAGGTAACACTGAAGCTTTCTTT. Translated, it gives CATRTGNTEAFF.

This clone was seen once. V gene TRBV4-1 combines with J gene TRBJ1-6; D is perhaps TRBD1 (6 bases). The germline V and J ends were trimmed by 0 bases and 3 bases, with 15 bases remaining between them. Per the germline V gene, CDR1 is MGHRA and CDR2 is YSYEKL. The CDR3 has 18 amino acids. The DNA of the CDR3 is TGCGCCAGCAGCCAAGATCCTAACAGGGAGCTCTATAATTCACCCCTCCACTTT. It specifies CASSQDPNRELYNSPLHF.

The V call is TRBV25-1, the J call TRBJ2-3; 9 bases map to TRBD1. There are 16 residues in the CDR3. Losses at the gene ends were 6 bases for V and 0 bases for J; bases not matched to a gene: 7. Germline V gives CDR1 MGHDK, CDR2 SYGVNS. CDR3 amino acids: CASSRAGTGSTDTQYF. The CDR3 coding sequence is TGTGCCAGCAGCAGAGCAGGGACAGGGAGCACAGATACGCAGTATTTT.

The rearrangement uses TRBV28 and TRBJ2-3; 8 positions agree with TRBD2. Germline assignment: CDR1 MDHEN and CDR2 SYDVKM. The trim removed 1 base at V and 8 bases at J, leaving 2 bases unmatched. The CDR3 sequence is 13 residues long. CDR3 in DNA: TGTGCCAGCAGTTTATCCGGGGGGGGTACGCAGTATTTT. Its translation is CASSLSGGGTQYF.

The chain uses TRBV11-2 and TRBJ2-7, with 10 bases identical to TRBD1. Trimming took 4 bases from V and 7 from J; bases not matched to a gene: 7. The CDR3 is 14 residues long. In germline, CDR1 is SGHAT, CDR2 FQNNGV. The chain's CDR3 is CASSYTGTGVEQYF. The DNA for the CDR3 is TGTGCCAGCAGCTACACCGGGACAGGGGTAGAGCAGTACTTC.